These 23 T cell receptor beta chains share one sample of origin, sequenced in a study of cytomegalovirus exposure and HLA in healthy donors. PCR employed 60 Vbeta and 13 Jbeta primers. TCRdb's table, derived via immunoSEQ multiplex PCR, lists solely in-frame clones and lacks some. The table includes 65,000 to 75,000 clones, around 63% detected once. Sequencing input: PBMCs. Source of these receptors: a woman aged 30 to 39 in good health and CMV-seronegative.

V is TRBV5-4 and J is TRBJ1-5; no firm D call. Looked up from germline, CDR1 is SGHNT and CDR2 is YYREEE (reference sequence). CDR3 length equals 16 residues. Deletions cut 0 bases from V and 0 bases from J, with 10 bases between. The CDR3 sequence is CASSLGGLNSNQPQHF. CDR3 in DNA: TGTGCCAGCAGCTTGGGCGGATTAAATAGCAATCAGCCCCAGCATTTT.

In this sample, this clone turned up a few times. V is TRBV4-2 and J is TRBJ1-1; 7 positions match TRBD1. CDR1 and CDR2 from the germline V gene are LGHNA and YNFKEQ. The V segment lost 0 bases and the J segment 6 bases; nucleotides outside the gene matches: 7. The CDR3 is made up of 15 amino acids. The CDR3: CASSQDRGGAAEAFF. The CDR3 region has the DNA TGTGCCAGCAGCCAAGATCGAGGGGGCGCCGCTGAAGCTTTCTTT.

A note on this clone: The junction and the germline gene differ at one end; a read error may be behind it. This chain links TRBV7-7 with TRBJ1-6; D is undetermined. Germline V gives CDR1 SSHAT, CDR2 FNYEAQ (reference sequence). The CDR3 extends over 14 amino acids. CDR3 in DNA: TGTGCTAGCAGCTTATCTAGGGAGAATTCACCCCTCCACTTT. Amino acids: CASSLSRENSPLHF.

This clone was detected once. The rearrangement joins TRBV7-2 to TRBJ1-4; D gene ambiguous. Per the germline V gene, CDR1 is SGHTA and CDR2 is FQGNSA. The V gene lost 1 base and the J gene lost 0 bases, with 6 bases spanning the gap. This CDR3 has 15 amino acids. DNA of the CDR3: TGTGCCAGCAGCTTAGGGGCAACAACTAATGAAAAACTGTTTTTT. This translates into CASSLGATTNEKLFF.

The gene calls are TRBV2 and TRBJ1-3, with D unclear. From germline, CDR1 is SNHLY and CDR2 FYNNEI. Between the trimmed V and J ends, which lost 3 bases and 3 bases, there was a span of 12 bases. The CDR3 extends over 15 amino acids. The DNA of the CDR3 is TGTGCCAGCAGTGATTTAGTGGGAGTTGGAAACACCATATATTTT. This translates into CASSDLVGVGNTIYF.

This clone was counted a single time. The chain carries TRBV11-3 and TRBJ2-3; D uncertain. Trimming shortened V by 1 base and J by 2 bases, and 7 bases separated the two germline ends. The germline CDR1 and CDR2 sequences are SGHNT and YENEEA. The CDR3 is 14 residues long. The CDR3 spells CASSLGQNTDTQYF. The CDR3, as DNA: TGTGCCAGCAGCTTAGGGCAGAACACAGATACGCAGTATTTT.

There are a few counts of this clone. The CDR3 region is CASSADLSETQYF. The CDR3 region has the DNA TGCGCCAGCAGCGCCGACTTATCAGAGACCCAGTACTTC. The chain recombines TRBV5-1 with TRBJ2-5; D remains unclear. The V end lost 4 bases, the J end lost 4 bases, and 11 bases lay between the germline ends. Germline V lookup: CDR1 SGHRS, CDR2 YFSETQ. CDR3 size: 13 residues. The full variable domain, its missing parts supplied by reference TRBV5-1 and TRBJ2-5, is KAGVTQTPRYLIKTRGQQVTLSCSPISGHRSVSWYQQTPGQGLQFLFEYFSETQRNKGNFPGRFSGRQFSNSRSEMNVSTLELGDSALYLCASSADLSETQYFGPGTRLLVL.

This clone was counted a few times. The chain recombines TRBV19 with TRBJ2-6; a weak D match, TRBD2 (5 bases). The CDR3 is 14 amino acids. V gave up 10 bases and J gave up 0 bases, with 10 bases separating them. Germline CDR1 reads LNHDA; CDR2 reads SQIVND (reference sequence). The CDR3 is CAIRDPSGANVLTF. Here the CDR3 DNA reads TGTGCCATCCGGGATCCCTCTGGGGCCAACGTCCTGACTTTC.

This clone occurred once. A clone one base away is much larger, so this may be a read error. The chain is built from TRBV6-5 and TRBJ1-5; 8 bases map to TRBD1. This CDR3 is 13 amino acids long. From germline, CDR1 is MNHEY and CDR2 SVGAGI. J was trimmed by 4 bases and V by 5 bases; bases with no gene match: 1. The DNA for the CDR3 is TGTGCCAGCAGTCGGACAGGGAATCAGCCCCAGCATTTT. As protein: CASSRTGNQPQHF.

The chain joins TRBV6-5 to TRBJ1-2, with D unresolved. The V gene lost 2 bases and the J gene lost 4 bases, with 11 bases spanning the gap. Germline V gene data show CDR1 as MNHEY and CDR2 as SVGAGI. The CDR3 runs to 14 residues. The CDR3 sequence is CASSYQTEIYGYTF. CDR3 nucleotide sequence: TGTGCCAGCAGTTACCAGACGGAGATCTATGGCTACACCTTC.

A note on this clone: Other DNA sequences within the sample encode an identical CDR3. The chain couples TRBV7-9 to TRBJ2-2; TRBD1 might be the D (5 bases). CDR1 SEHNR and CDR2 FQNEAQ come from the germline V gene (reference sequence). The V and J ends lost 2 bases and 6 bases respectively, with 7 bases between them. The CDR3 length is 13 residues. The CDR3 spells CASSLSGPGELFF. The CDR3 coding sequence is TGTGCCAGCAGCTTATCAGGGCCCGGGGAGCTGTTTTTT. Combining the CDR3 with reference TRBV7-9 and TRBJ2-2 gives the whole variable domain DTGVSQNPRHKITKRGQNVTFRCDPISEHNRLYWYRQTLGQGPEFLTYFQNEAQLEKSRLLSDRFSAERPKGSFSTLEIQRTEQGDSAMYLCASSLSGPGELFFGEGSRLTVL.

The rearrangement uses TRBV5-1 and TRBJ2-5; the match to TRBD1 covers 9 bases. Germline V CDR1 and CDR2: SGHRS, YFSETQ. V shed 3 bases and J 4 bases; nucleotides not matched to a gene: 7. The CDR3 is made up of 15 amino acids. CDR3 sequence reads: CASSWGTGGGETQYF. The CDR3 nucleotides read TGCGCCAGCAGCTGGGGAACAGGGGGCGGAGAGACCCAGTACTTC.

CDR3 sequence reads: CASSLDLRTEPYTGELFF. The CDR3 nucleotides are TGTGCCAGCAGCTTAGATCTAAGGACAGAACCTTACACCGGGGAGCTGTTTTTT. The rearrangement uses TRBV11-3 and TRBJ2-2; D perhaps matches TRBD1 (6 bases). The CDR3 extends over 18 amino acids. Looked up from germline, CDR1 is SGHNT and CDR2 is YENEEA. V gave up 0 bases and J gave up 3 bases, with 17 bases separating them.

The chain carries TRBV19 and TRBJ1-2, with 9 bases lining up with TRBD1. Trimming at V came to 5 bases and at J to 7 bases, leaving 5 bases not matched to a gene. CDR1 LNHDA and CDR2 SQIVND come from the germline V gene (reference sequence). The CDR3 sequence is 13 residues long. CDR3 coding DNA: TGTGCCAGTAGTGTGGGACAGGGTGGTGGCTACACCTTC. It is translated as CASSVGQGGGYTF.

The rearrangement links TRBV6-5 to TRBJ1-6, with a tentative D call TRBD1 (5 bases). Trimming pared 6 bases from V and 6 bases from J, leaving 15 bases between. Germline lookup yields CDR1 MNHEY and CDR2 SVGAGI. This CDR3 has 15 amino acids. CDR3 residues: CASRLGGVFNSPLHF. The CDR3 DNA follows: TGTGCCAGCAGGTTGGGGGGTGTTTTTAATTCACCCCTCCACTTT.

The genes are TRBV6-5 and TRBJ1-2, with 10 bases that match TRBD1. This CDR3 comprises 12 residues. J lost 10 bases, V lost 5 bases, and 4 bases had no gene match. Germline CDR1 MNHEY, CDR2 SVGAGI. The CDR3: CASSDRGRDYTF. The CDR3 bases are TGTGCCAGCAGTGACAGGGGGCGAGACTACACCTTC.

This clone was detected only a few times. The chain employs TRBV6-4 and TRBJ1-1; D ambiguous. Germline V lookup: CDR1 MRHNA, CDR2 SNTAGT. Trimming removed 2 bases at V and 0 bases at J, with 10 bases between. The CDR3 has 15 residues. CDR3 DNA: TGTGCCAGCAGTGACACACGCCCGTTGAACACTGAAGCTTTCTTT. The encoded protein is CASSDTRPLNTEAFF.

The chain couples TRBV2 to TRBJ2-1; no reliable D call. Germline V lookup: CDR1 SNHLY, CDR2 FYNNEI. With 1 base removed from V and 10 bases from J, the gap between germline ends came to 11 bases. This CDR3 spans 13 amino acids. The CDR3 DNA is TGTGCCAGCAGTGAAGAAGCGCTGTCGGAGCAGTTCTTC. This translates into CASSEEALSEQFF.

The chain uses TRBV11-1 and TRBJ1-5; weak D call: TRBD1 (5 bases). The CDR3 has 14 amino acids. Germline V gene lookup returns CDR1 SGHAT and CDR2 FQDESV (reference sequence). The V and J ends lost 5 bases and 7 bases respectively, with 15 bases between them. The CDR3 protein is CASSVYRIGQPQHF. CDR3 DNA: TGTGCCAGCAGCGTGTACAGGATCGGCCAGCCCCAGCATTTT.

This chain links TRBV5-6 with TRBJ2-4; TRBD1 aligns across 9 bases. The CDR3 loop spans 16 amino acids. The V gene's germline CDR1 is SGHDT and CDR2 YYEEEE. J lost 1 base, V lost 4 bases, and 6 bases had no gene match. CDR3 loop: CASSQTGGSAKNIQYF. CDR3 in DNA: TGTGCCAGCAGCCAAACAGGGGGCTCGGCCAAAAACATTCAGTACTTC. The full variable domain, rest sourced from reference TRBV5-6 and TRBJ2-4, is DAGVTQSPTHLIKTRGQQVTLRCSPKSGHDTVSWYQQALGQGPQFIFQYYEEEERQRGNFPDRFSGHQFPNYSSELNVNALLLGDSALYLCASSQTGGSAKNIQYFGAGTRLSVL.

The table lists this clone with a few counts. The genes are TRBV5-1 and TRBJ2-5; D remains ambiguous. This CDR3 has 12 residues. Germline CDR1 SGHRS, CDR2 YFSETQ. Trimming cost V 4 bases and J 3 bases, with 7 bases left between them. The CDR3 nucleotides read TGCGCCAGCAGCATACCAGAAGAGACCCAGTACTTC. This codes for CASSIPEETQYF.

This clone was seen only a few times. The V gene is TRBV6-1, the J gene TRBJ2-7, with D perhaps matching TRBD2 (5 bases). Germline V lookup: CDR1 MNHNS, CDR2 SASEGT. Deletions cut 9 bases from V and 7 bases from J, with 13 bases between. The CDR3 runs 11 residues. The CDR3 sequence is CASFAGGEQYF. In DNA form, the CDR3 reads TGTGCCAGTTTCGCGGGTGGAGAGCAGTACTTC.

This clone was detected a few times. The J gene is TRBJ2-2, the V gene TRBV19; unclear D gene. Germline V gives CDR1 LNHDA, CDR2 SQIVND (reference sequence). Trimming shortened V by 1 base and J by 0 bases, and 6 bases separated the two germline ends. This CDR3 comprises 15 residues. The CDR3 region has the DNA TGTGCCAGTAGTATAGGGCGGACGAACACCGGGGAGCTGTTTTTT. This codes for CASSIGRTNTGELFF.